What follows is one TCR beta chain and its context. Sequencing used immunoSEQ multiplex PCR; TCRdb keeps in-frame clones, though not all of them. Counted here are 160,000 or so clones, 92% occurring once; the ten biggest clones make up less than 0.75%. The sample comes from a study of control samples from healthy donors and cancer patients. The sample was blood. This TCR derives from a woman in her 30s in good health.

The CDR3 region is CASSLRAGPGDQPQHF. The DNA of the CDR3 is TGTGCCAGCAGCTTAAGGGCAGGCCCTGGGGATCAGCCCCAGCATTTT. The chain couples TRBV7-2 to TRBJ1-5; D unresolved. The germline gives CDR1 SGHTA, CDR2 FQGNSA. Between the trimmed V and J ends, which lost 2 bases and 5 bases, there was a span of 16 bases. The CDR3 runs to 16 residues.